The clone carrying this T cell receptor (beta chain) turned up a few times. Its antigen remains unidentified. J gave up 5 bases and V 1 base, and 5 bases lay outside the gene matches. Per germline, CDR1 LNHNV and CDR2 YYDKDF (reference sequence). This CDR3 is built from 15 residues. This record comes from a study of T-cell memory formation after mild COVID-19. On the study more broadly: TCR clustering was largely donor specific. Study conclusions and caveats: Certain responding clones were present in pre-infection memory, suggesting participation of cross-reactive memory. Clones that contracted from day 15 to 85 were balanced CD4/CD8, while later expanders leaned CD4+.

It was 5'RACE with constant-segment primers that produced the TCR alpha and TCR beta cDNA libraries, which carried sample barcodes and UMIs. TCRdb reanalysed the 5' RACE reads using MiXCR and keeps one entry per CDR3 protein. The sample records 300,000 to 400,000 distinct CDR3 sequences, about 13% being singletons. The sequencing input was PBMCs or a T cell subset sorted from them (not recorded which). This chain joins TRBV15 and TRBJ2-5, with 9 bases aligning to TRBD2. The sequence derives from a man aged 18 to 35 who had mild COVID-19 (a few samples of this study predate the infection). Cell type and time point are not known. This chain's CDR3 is CATSRVAGATETQYF. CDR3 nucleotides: TGTGCCACCAGCAGAGTAGCGGGGGCGACGGAGACCCAGTACTTC.